A selection of T cell receptor beta chains follows, all from one sample in a study of cytomegalovirus exposure and HLA in healthy donors. Some clones are missing from TCRdb's copy, which holds only in-frame ones; the method was immunoSEQ multiplex PCR. The sample lists 95,000 to 150,000 clones; roughly 80% were seen once. Sequenced input: PBMCs. The source of these receptors is a female donor in good health and CMV-seronegative. Both conserved end residues are part of each CDR3. D genes are given only for firm matches. Some rows mark clone size as missing; the rest say once, few, many or name a class of expanded clone.

TRBV5-4	TRBJ2-3	15	.	TRBD2	TGTGCCAGCAGCTTGTTAGCGGGGGTTACAGATACGCAGTATTTT	CASSLLAGVTDTQYF
TRBV5-4	TRBJ2-1	15	.	TRBD2	TGTGCCAGCAGCGGGGCGGGGGGATCAAACAATGAGCAGTTCTTC	CASSGAGGSNNEQFF
TRBV30	TRBJ1-1	16	once	.	TGTGCCTGGAGTGGGGCCTCAGGTGGGCAGAACACTGAAGCTTTCTTT	CAWSGASGGQNTEAFF
TRBV19	TRBJ2-1	15	.	TRBD2	TGTGCCAGTAGTAGGAGCGGGAGGCCCTACAATGAGCAGTTCTTC	CASSRSGRPYNEQFF
TRBV10-2	TRBJ1-3	14	.	.	TGCGCCAGCAGTGAGTCGACACGTGGAAACACCATATATTTT	CASSESTRGNTIYF
TRBV5-1	TRBJ1-6	14	.	TRBD1	TGCGCCAGCAGCTTAGACAGGGACCATTCACCCCTCCACTTT	CASSLDRDHSPLHF
TRBV11-1	TRBJ2-5	15	.	.	TGTGCCAGCAGCTATCGGGAGTCCGGCGGGAAGACTCAGTACTTC	CASSYRESGGKTQYF
TRBV28	TRBJ2-1	11	.	.	TGTGCCAGCACTGTCTACAATGAGCAGTTCTTC	CASTVYNEQFF
TRBV7-6	TRBJ2-2	15	.	TRBD2	TGTGCCAGCAGCTCTAGCGGGAGGGGCGCCGGGGAGCTGTTTTTT	CASSSSGRGAGELFF
TRBV7-6	TRBJ2-1	15	.	TRBD2	TGTGCCAGCAGCTCAGGGACTAGCGGTAACAATGAGCAGTTCTTC	CASSSGTSGNNEQFF
TRBV7-9	TRBJ1-1	10	.	.	TGTTCCGTCGGGAACACTGAAGCTTTCTTT	CSVGNTEAFF
TRBV5-4	TRBJ1-6	14	.	.	TGTGCCAGCAGCCCCGGGAGAAATAATTCACCCCTCCACTTT	CASSPGRNNSPLHF
TRBV11-2	TRBJ1-1	13	.	TRBD1	TGTGCCAGCAGCCCACAGGGGTGGACTGAAGCTTTCTTT	CASSPQGWTEAFF
TRBV9	TRBJ2-2	16	.	.	TGTGCCAGCAGCGTAGGGGGGCGGGCGAACACCGGGGAGCTGTTTTTT	CASSVGGRANTGELFF
TRBV6-5	TRBJ2-7	15	.	.	TGTGCCAGCAGTTACAATTTTCTACAGGGATACGAGCAGTACTTC	CASSYNFLQGYEQYF
TRBV19	TRBJ2-3	14	.	.	TGTGCCAGTAGTAGGGCACAGAGCACAGATACGCAGTATTTT	CASSRAQSTDTQYF
TRBV27	TRBJ1-2	15	few	.	TGTGCCAGCAGTTTAAGAGGGGGGGGCCCCTATGGCTACACCTTC	CASSLRGGGPYGYTF
TRBV4-2	TRBJ2-7	15	.	TRBD2	TGTGCCAGCAGCCAAGATAGGCTAGCGGGAGACGAGCAGTACTTC	CASSQDRLAGDEQYF
TRBV28	TRBJ2-1	15	few	TRBD2	TGTGCCAGCAGTTCCTCTAGCGGGAGGGGCAATGAGCAGTTCTTC	CASSSSSGRGNEQFF
TRBV9	TRBJ2-5	14	.	.	TGTGCCAGCAGCGTAGCGGGAGTTGCGGAGACCCAGTACTTC	CASSVAGVAETQYF
TRBV7-9	TRBJ2-7	15	once	TRBD1	TGTGCCAGCAGCGCCAGACAGGGGGGGACCCACGAGCAGTACTTC	CASSARQGGTHEQYF
TRBV7-9	TRBJ1-3	14	.	.	TGTGCCAGCAACATATTAGGGGCTGGAAACACCATATATTTT	CASNILGAGNTIYF
TRBV11-3	TRBJ2-2	16	.	TRBD1	TGTGCCAGCAGCACATCGACAGGGCTGAACACCGGGGAGCTGTTTTTT	CASSTSTGLNTGELFF
TRBV7-9	TRBJ1-4	13	.	.	TGTGCCAGCAGCTTGGGGCACAATGAAAAACTGTTTTTT	CASSLGHNEKLFF
TRBV7-9	TRBJ1-1	13	few	.	TGTTCCAGCAGCTTAGAAGGGGCAGGGAAGGCTTTCTTT	CSSSLEGAGKAFF
TRBV4-1	TRBJ2-7	13	.	.	TGCGCCAGCAGCCAAACGTCCCAACGGGAGCAGTACTTC	CASSQTSQREQYF
TRBV10-2	TRBJ1-5	13	.	.	TGCGCCAGCAGTGACGGGAGCAATCAGCCCCAGCATTTT	CASSDGSNQPQHF
TRBV2	TRBJ1-4	15	.	.	TGTGCCAGCAGTGAAAGCGAATCAGGCGGGGAAAAACTGTTTTTT	CASSESESGGEKLFF
TRBV5-5	TRBJ2-7	15	.	.	TGTGCCAGCAGCTTATACCCGGGTACAACCTACGAGCAGTACTTC	CASSLYPGTTYEQYF
TRBV19	TRBJ2-2	17	few	TRBD2	TGTGCCAGTAGTATAGTATCCGGACTAGGACCGGCCGGGGAGCTGTTTTTT	CASSIVSGLGPAGELFF
TRBV6-1	TRBJ1-3	17	once	TRBD1	TGTGCCAGCAGTGCCGGGACAGGGGATTGGGGTGGAAACACCATATATTTT	CASSAGTGDWGGNTIYF
TRBV6-1	TRBJ1-1	15	.	TRBD1	TGTGCCAGCAGTGAACCGGGACAGGGAAGCACTGAAGCTTTCTTT	CASSEPGQGSTEAFF
TRBV11-1	TRBJ2-3	17	.	TRBD2	TGTGCCAGCAGCAACCGACTAGCGGGAGAGGGTACAGATACGCAGTATTTT	CASSNRLAGEGTDTQYF
TRBV5-4	TRBJ2-5	14	.	.	TGTGCCAGCAACTCTGGGACACGACAAGAGACCCAGTACTTC	CASNSGTRQETQYF
TRBV18	TRBJ2-1	15	.	.	TGTGCCAGCTCACCAGATATTAGCGGATACAATGAGCAGTTCTTC	CASSPDISGYNEQFF
TRBV28	TRBJ1-2	15	.	.	TGTGCCAGCAGTTTACCGGCCCCCCGGAGGGCTGGCTACACCTTC	CASSLPAPRRAGYTF
TRBV11-2	TRBJ2-7	15	few	TRBD1	TGTGCCAGCAGCTTCCCCGGGACAGGGGTCGTCGAGCAGTACTTC	CASSFPGTGVVEQYF
TRBV27	TRBJ1-6	15	.	TRBD1	TGTGCCAGCAGTTTAACGGGACAGGGTAGTTCACCCCTCCACTTT	CASSLTGQGSSPLHF
TRBV5-1	TRBJ2-1	14	.	TRBD2	TGCGCCAGCAGCTCCAGCGGACTAGCCATGGAGTCGTTCTTC	CASSSSGLAMESFF
TRBV18	TRBJ2-5	13	.	.	TGTGCCAGCTCACCAGGAGTCCAAGAGACCCAGTACTTC	CASSPGVQETQYF
TRBV27	TRBJ2-3	14	.	.	TGTGCCAGCAGTTTAGCACAAAGCACAGATACGCAGTATTTT	CASSLAQSTDTQYF
TRBV5-4	TRBJ1-4	14	.	TRBD1	TGTGCCAGCAGCCGGGGACAGGTTAATGAAAAACTGTTTTTT	CASSRGQVNEKLFF
TRBV27	TRBJ1-2	13	.	.	TGTGCCAGCAGGGACAGCTGGGTTGATGGCTACACCTTC	CASRDSWVDGYTF
TRBV9	TRBJ2-5	14	once	.	TGTGCCAGCAGCGTAGGGGGGGGCGGAGAGACCCAGTACTTC	CASSVGGGGETQYF
TRBV6-4	TRBJ1-3	18	once	TRBD1	TGTGCCAACTTAGTTAAACAGGGGTCGGTACTCAGTGGAAACACCATATATTTT	CANLVKQGSVLSGNTIYF
TRBV5-6	TRBJ2-5	15	.	TRBD2	TGTGCCAGCAGCTTGATAGCGGGGGGTTGGGAGACCCAGTACTTC	CASSLIAGGWETQYF
TRBV19	TRBJ1-2	14	.	.	TGTGCCAGTAGTATAGATCGGGACATAGAGGACTACACCTTC	CASSIDRDIEDYTF
TRBV5-1	TRBJ2-2	11	.	.	TGCGCCAGCACCCTCACCGGGGAGCTGTTTTTT	CASTLTGELFF